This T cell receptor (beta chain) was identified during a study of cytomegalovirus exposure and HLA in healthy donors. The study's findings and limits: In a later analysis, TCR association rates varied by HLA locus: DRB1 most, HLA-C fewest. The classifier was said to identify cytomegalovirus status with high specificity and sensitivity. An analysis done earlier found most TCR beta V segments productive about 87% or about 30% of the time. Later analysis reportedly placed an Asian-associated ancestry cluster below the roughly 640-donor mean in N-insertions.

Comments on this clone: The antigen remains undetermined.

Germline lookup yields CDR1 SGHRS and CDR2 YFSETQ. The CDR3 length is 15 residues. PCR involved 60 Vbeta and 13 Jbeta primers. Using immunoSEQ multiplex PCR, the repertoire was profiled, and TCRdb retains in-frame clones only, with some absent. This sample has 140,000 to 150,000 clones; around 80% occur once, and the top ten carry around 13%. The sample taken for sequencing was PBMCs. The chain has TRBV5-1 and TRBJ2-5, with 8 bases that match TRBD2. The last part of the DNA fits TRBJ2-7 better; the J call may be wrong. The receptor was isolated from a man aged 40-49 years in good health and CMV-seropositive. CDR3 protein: CASSLGGTRPSEQYF. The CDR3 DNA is TGCGCCAGCAGCTTGGGGGGGACTAGGCCCTCCGAGCAGTACTTC.